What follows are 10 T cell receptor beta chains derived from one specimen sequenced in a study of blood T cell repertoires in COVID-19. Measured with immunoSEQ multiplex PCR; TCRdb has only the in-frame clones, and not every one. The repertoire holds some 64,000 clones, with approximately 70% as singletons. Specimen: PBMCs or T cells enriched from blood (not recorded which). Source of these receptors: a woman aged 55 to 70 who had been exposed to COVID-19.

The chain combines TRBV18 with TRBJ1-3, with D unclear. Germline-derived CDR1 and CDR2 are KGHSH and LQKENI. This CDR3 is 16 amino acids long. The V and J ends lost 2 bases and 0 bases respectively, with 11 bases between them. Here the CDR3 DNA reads TGTGCCAGCTCACCAGGCTTTGCTTCCTCTGGAAACACCATATATTTT. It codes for CASSPGFASSGNTIYF.

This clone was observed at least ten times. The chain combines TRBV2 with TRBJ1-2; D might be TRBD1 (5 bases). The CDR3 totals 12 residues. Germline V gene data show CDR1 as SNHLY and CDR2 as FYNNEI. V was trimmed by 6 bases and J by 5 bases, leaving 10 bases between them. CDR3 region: CASRQVEYGYTF. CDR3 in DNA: TGTGCCAGCAGACAGGTCGAATATGGCTACACCTTC.

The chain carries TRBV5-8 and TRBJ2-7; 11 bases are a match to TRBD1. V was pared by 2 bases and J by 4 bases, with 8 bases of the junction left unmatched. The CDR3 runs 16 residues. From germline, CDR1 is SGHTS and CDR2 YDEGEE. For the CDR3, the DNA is TGTGCCAGCAGCTTAAATGAGGGACAGGGGGTTTACGAGCAGTACTTC. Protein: CASSLNEGQGVYEQYF.

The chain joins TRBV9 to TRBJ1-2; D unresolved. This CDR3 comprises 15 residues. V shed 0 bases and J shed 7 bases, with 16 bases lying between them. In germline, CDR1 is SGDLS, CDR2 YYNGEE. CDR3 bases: TGTGCCAGCAGCGTAGGCTCGACACGCTCCCGTGGCTACACCTTC. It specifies CASSVGSTRSRGYTF.

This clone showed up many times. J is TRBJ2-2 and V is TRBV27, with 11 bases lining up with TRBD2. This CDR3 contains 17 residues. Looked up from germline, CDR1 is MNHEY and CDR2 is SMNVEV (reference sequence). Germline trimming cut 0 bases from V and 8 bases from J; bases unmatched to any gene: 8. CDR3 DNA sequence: TGTGCCAGCAGTTTATCGATCCTAGCGGGAGGTCGAGGGGAGCTGTTTTTT. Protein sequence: CASSLSILAGGRGELFF.

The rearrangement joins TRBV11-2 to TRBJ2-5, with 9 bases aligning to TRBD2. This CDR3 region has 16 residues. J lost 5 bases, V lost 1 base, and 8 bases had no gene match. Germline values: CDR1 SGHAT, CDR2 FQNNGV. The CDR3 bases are TGTGCCAGCAGCTTAGGGACTAGCGTGATTCGGGAGACCCAGTACTTC. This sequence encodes CASSLGTSVIRETQYF.

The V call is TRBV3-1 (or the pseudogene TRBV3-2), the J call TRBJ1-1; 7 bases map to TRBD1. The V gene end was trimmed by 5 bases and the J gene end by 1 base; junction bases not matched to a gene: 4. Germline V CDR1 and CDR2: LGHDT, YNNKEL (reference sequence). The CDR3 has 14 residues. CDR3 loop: CASSKGARNTEAFF. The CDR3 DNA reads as TGTGCCAGCAGCAAGGGGGCGCGGAACACTGAAGCTTTCTTT.

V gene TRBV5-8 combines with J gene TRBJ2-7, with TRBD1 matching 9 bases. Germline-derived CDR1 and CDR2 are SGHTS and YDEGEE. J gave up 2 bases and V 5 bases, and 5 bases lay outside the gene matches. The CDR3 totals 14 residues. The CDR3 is CASRGQGTTYEQYF. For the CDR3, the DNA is TGTGCCAGCAGGGGACAGGGAACTACCTACGAGCAGTACTTC.

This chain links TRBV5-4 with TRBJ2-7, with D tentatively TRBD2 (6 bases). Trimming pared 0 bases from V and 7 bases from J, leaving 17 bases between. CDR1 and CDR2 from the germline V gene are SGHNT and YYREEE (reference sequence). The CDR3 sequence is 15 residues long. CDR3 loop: CASSLVREGPREQYF. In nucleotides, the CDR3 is TGTGCCAGCAGCTTGGTGCGGGAAGGTCCTCGGGAGCAGTACTTC.

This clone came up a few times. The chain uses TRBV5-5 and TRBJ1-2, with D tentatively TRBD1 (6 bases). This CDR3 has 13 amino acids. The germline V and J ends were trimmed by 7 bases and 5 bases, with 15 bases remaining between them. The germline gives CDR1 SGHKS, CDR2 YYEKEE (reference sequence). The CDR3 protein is CASSGHQIYGYTF. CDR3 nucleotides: TGTGCCAGCTCGGGACACCAGATTTATGGCTACACCTTC. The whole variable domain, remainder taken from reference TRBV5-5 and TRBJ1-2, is DAGVTQSPTHLIKTRGQQVTLRCSPISGHKSVSWYQQVLGQGPQFIFQYYEKEERGRGNFPDRFSARQFPNYSSELNVNALLLGDSALYLCASSGHQIYGYTFGSGTRLTVV.